The clone carrying this T cell receptor (beta chain) was picked up one time. Its specificity is unknown. Germline trimming cut 9 bases from V and 2 bases from J; bases unmatched to any gene: 2. CDR1 and CDR2 (germline): SNHLY, FYNNEI. The CDR3 is 13 amino acids. The data stem from a study of vaccination and CD4 T cells after COVID-19. Study summary: Convalescent donors were composed of six males and four females, of whom two were Hispanic. The cells were exposed to overlapping spike peptides originating from SARS-CoV-2, HCoV-NL63, HCoV-OC43 and HCoV-229E for stimulation.

Study-wide results and caveats: Spike mono-reactivity marked 304 of 307 vaccine-specific clones in convalescent patients.

The Oncomine TCR Beta short-read assay was applied to DNA of cultured CD4+ T cells. The template was genomic DNA from cultured CD4+ T cells. Via MiXCR, TCRdb re-called the PCR reads, giving one row per CDR3 protein. The sample has about 9,500 distinct CDR3 sequences; around 36% are singletons. Treatment denoted: roughly 10-day PBMC culture with coronavirus spike peptide pools or control peptides (ViraFEST assay). According to the study, CD4+ T cells from the unexposed donor were gathered ahead of the COVID-19 pandemic (2011-2018). Four cold-coronavirus spikes, along with SARS-CoV-2 S/N, were used to probe unexposed-donor CD4+ T cells, cells permitting.

V is TRBV2 and J is TRBJ2-3; 10 bases are shared with TRBD1. This TCR was recovered from a human donor in good health. Sequencing input: CD4+ T cells from blood, cultured in vitro. For the CDR3, the DNA is TGTGCCAGGGGACAGGGGATCACAGATACGCAGTATTTT. Protein: CARGQGITDTQYF.